Presented here are 18 T cell receptor beta chains from one specimen sequenced in a study of response to subunit inactivated influenza vaccine. TCRdb independently ran MiXCR on the RT-PCR reads; one entry per CDR3 protein. The sample consists of 150,000 to 200,000 distinct CDR3 sequences, around 9.2% of them appearing once. The sample consisted of non-naive T cells sorted from PBMCs, taken on the day of vaccination. These receptors all stem from a man aged 45-65 years who received an inactivated influenza vaccine.

This clonotype was counted between two and nine times. This chain links TRBV3-1 with TRBJ1-3; perhaps TRBD1 as D (5 bases). V lost 8 bases and J lost 4, with 18 bases in between. Germline CDR1 is LGHDT and CDR2 is YNNKEL (reference sequence). This CDR3 has 15 amino acids. The CDR3 sequence: CASSKGRALGNTIYF. CDR3 DNA sequence: TGTGCCAGCTCTAAGGGGAGAGCTCTGGGAAACACCATATATTTT.

This clonotype was seen at least ten times. V is TRBV29-1 and J is TRBJ2-3; D unclear. The CDR3 sequence is 10 residues long. CDR1 and CDR2 from the germline V gene are SQVTM and ANQGSEA. V was pared by 8 bases and J by 4 bases, with 7 bases between. CDR3 DNA sequence: TGCAGCCACGTGTCAGATACGCAGTATTTT. Protein: CSHVSDTQYF.

This clonotype appeared a few times. This chain connects TRBV4-2 to TRBJ2-1; 11 bases map to TRBD2. The germline V gene has CDR1 LGHNA and CDR2 YNFKEQ. The CDR3 has 18 amino acids. With 0 bases clipped from V and 3 bases from J, the junction kept 7 bases outside the gene matches. The CDR3 DNA reads as TGTGCCAGCAGCCAAGATAGCGGGACTAGCGGATTCTACAATGAGCAGTTCTTC. Amino acid sequence: CASSQDSGTSGFYNEQFF.

The genes are TRBV18 and TRBJ2-7; weak D call: TRBD1 (5 bases). This CDR3 has 14 residues. Trimming stripped 2 bases from V and 2 bases from J, with 10 bases between. The germline CDR1 and CDR2 sequences are KGHSH and LQKENI. In DNA form, the CDR3 reads TGTGCCAGCTCACCAGCGCAGGGTCCCTACGAGCAGTACTTC. It translates to CASSPAQGPYEQYF.

This clonotype was seen many times. The chain recombines TRBV6-2 or TRBV6-3 with TRBJ2-2, with D unclear. Germline CDR1 is MNHEY and CDR2 is SVGEGT. V was shortened by 4 bases and J by 3 bases, with 9 bases between the two germline ends. This CDR3 is built from 14 residues. The CDR3 coding sequence is TGTGCCAGCAGTTTCGGGCCGTACACCGGGGAGCTGTTTTTT. This gives the protein CASSFGPYTGELFF.

This clonotype was recorded a few times. The chain recombines TRBV6-2 or TRBV6-3 with TRBJ1-5, with D possibly being TRBD1 (5 bases). This CDR3 has 15 residues. Per the germline V gene, CDR1 is MNHEY and CDR2 is SVGEGT. Between the trimmed V and J ends, which lost 2 bases and 6 bases, there was a span of 14 bases. CDR3 nucleotide sequence: TGTGCCAGCAGTTACGGTCAGGGATCGCCTCAGCCCCAGCATTTT. Its protein product is CASSYGQGSPQPQHF.

The chain links TRBV24-1 to TRBJ2-2, with D unclear. Between the trimmed V and J ends, which lost 2 bases and 6 bases, there was a span of 12 bases. The CDR3 is 15 residues long. The germline gives CDR1 KGHDR, CDR2 SFDVKD. The CDR3 sequence is CATSDSLGWAGELFF. CDR3 DNA: TGTGCCACCAGTGATTCGCTAGGGTGGGCCGGGGAGCTGTTTTTT.

This rearrangement joins TRBV28 to TRBJ2-2, with a weak D call TRBD1 (6 bases). This CDR3 has 16 residues. Germline values: CDR1 MDHEN, CDR2 SYDVKM. Trimming cost V 6 bases and J 0 bases, with 14 bases left between them. CDR3: CASRGQMLANTGELFF. In DNA, the CDR3 is TGTGCCAGCAGAGGACAGATGCTCGCGAACACCGGGGAGCTGTTTTTT.

J is TRBJ1-2 and V is TRBV6-2 or TRBV6-3; weak D call: TRBD1 (6 bases). Germline CDR1 and CDR2: MNHEY and SVGEGT. V lost 7 bases and J lost 2, with 8 bases in between. CDR3 length: 12 amino acids. CDR3 protein: CASTQGNYGYTF. The DNA for the CDR3 is TGTGCCAGCACCCAGGGGAACTATGGCTACACCTTC.

This clonotype was found a few times. V usage is TRBV20-1 and J usage is TRBJ1-1, with 7 bases fitting TRBD1. There are 12 residues in the CDR3. Germline CDR1 is DFQATT and CDR2 is SNEGSKA (reference sequence). V shed 0 bases and J 13 bases; nucleotides not matched to a gene: 8. The CDR3 loop is CSARDQGGRSFF. In DNA form, the CDR3 reads TGCAGTGCTAGAGACCAGGGGGGCCGTAGTTTCTTT.

This clonotype was counted a few times. The chain couples TRBV5-1 to TRBJ2-2; D gene ambiguous. The V end lost 7 bases, the J end lost 2 bases, and 9 bases lay between the germline ends. Germline CDR1 reads SGHRS; CDR2 reads YFSETQ. This CDR3 has 13 amino acids. The CDR3 nucleotides read TGCGCCAGCCACGACGCTAACACCGGGGAGCTGTTTTTT. Amino acids: CASHDANTGELFF.

The chain couples TRBV7-9 to TRBJ1-6, with D unresolved. This CDR3 spans 14 amino acids. V lost 2 bases, J lost 7 bases, and 9 bases lay in between. The germline V gene has CDR1 SEHNR and CDR2 FQNEAQ (reference sequence). CDR3 amino acids: CASSLSSDNSPLHF. CDR3 nucleotides: TGTGCCAGCAGCTTAAGTTCGGACAATTCACCCCTCCACTTT.

Worth noting for this clonotype: An end of the junction differs from the germline gene, which may be a read error. The J gene is TRBJ2-3, the V gene TRBV20-1; tentatively, D is TRBD1 (6 bases). Germline CDR1 reads DFQATT; CDR2 reads SNEGSKA (reference sequence). The CDR3 runs 15 residues. The CDR3 coding sequence is TGCTGTGCAAAAGAGATGGGGGCCGGGACAGATACGCAGTATTTT. This encodes CCAKEMGAGTDTQYF.

This clonotype appeared many times. The V and J genes are TRBV20-1 and TRBJ2-3; 9 bases fit TRBD2. The CDR3 runs to 14 residues. Germline-derived CDR1 and CDR2 are DFQATT and SNEGSKA (reference sequence). V was pared by 6 bases and J by 2 bases, with 6 bases of the junction left unmatched. CDR3 nucleotides: TGCAGTGCCCAACCTAGCGGGGACACAGATACGCAGTATTTT. It translates to CSAQPSGDTDTQYF.

This clonotype appeared a few times. This chain links TRBV29-1 with TRBJ1-4, with 7 bases aligning to TRBD1. Germline CDR1 is SQVTM and CDR2 is ANQGSEA. This CDR3 is 13 amino acids long. After removal of 6 bases from V and 4 bases from J, the junction contained 5 bases not matched to a gene. In nucleotides, the CDR3 is TGCAGCGTGTCACAGGGGCTTAATGAAAAACTGTTTTTT. Its protein is CSVSQGLNEKLFF.

In its sample, this clonotype was seen a few times. The rearrangement joins TRBV19 to TRBJ1-1; D is uncertain. Trimming removed 6 bases at V and 1 base at J, with 9 bases between. The CDR3 loop spans 13 amino acids. Germline CDR1 reads LNHDA; CDR2 reads SQIVND (reference sequence). This CDR3 reads CASRRTANTEAFF. DNA for the CDR3: TGTGCCAGTAGGCGGACGGCGAACACTGAAGCTTTCTTT.

V is TRBV29-1 and J is TRBJ2-7; possibly TRBD1 or TRBD2 for D (5 bases each). Trimming took 6 bases from V and 2 from J, leaving 14 bases between them. CDR1 SQVTM and CDR2 ANQGSEA come from the germline V gene. The CDR3 is 13 amino acids. In nucleotides, the CDR3 is TGCAGCGTAACCCGGGACGGACCCTACGAGCAGTACTTC. Protein product: CSVTRDGPYEQYF.

The J gene is TRBJ1-1, the V gene TRBV20-1, with a tentative D call TRBD1 (5 bases). V gave up 1 base and J gave up 5 bases, with 8 bases separating them. Germline V CDR1 and CDR2: DFQATT, SNEGSKA (reference sequence). The CDR3 spans 12 residues. The CDR3 bases are TGCAGTGCTAGAGGGACAACGACTGAAGCTTTCTTT. Translation gives CSARGTTTEAFF.